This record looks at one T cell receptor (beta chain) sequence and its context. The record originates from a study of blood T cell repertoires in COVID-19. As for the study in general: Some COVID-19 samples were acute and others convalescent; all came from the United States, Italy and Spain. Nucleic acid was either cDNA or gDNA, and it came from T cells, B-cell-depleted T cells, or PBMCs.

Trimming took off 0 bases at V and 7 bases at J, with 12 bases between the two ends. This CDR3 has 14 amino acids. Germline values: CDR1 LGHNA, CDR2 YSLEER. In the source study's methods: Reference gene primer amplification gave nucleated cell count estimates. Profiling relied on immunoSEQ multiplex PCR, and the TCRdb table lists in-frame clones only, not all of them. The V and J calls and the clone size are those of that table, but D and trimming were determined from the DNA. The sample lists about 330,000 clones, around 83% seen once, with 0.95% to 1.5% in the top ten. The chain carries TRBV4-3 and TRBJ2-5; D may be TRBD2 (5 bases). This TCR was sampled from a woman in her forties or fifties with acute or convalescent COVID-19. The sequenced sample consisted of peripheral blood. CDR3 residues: CASSQETLRGTQYF. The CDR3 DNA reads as TGCGCCAGCAGCCAAGAGACCCTCCGGGGGACCCAGTACTTC.